This TCR beta chain originates from a study of shared clonotypes between healthy human individuals. Subsets obtained from CD4+ cells comprised CD45RA+ naive and CD45RA-negative memory cells. Findings and caveats of the study: Rarefaction analysis demonstrated incomplete sorted-subset sequencing notwithstanding large depth.

Repertoires were generated with immunoSEQ multiplex PCR, while TCRdb's copy carries only in-frame clones and drops some. Among 2 million to 2.5 million clones listed, under 97% were seen once. From germline, CDR1 is GTSNPN and CDR2 SVGIG (reference sequence). Trimming stripped 5 bases from V and 3 bases from J, with 17 bases between. The CDR3 is 15 residues long. Points on this clone: Its antigen is as yet unknown.

The gene calls are TRBV30 and TRBJ2-4; D assignment may be TRBD1 or TRBD2 (5 bases each). This TCR came from a man between 18 and 35 years old in good health. The sequenced sample consisted of naive CD4+ T cells sorted from blood. Subset defined: CD45RA+ positively selected. DNA of the CDR3: TGTGCCTGGGAGGGGCACGGCCTGGGCAAAAACATTCAGTACTTC. It is translated as CAWEGHGLGKNIQYF.